The TCR beta chain described here comes from a study of blood T cell repertoires in COVID-19. The germline CDR1 and CDR2 sequences are SNHLY and FYNNEI. The CDR3 length is 16 residues. The V and J ends lost 6 bases and 0 bases, in that order; junction bases with no gene match: 7. In the study's own analysis: Reference gene primer amplification gave estimated nucleated cell counts. Repertoires were generated with immunoSEQ multiplex PCR, while TCRdb's copy carries only in-frame clones and drops some. D and trimming come from the DNA, and the V and J calls and clone size come from that table. Of 65,000 or so clones listed, about 81% are singletons.

The receptor was derived from a man at least 80 years old with acute or convalescent COVID-19. The specimen was peripheral blood. The chain has TRBV2 and TRBJ1-4; 7 bases match TRBD1. The DNA for the CDR3 is TGTGCCAGCAGCGCGAGCAGGGGGACAACTAATGAAAAACTGTTTTTT. Protein sequence: CASSASRGTTNEKLFF.